This T cell receptor (beta chain) was retrieved from a study of blood T cell repertoires in COVID-19. On the study more broadly: PBMCs, B-cell-depleted T cells, or T cells provided the cDNA or gDNA that made up the material.

V was clipped by 5 bases and J by 4 bases; unmatched bases: 12. This CDR3 has 16 amino acids. CDR1 and CDR2 (germline): SSHAT, FNYEAQ (reference sequence). Original processing notes: Amplification of reference gene primers provided the estimated nucleated cell counts. Measured with immunoSEQ multiplex PCR; TCRdb has only the in-frame clones, and not every one. That table supplies the V and J calls and clone size; D and trimming were determined from the DNA. The sample includes a few hundred thousand clones, about nine tenths of them seen just once. Cohorts were assigned according to the clinical history that participants reported.

This chain uses TRBV7-7 with TRBJ2-5; 8 bases fit TRBD1. What was sequenced was PBMCs or T cells enriched from blood (not recorded which). This clonotype was sampled from a woman between 18 and 30 years old who had recovered from COVID-19. CDR3 amino acids: CASSQGQAMGRETQYF. The DNA of the CDR3 is TGTGCCAGCAGCCAGGGACAGGCCATGGGTCGAGAGACCCAGTACTTC.